Presented here are 18 T cell receptor beta chains from one specimen sequenced in a study of blood T cell repertoires in COVID-19. Repertoires were generated with immunoSEQ multiplex PCR, while TCRdb's copy carries only in-frame clones and drops some. The sample lists around 230,000 clones, over 70% seen once, with 7% to 10% in the top ten. The sample consisted of peripheral blood. Receptor source: a woman aged 45-60 years with acute or convalescent COVID-19.

V and J are TRBV28 and TRBJ1-3; D is unclear. Germline V gene lookup returns CDR1 MDHEN and CDR2 SYDVKM. The CDR3 consists of 13 residues. The V end lost 5 bases, the J end lost 4 bases, and 9 bases lay between the germline ends. DNA for the CDR3: TGTGCCAGCAGTCCGTACAAGGGAAACACCATATATTTT. Translation gives CASSPYKGNTIYF.

The J gene is TRBJ1-5, the V gene TRBV19, with 7 bases identical to TRBD1. After removal of 7 bases from V and 6 bases from J, the junction contained 12 bases not matched to a gene. In germline, CDR1 is LNHDA, CDR2 SQIVND (reference sequence). CDR3 length: 15 amino acids. The CDR3 DNA is TGTGCCAGTACCCACCCAGACAGGGAAACTCAGCCCCAGCATTTT. As protein: CASTHPDRETQPQHF.

V is TRBV4-1 and J is TRBJ2-1; 11 nucleotides align to TRBD2. CDR1 and CDR2 from the germline V gene are MGHRA and YSYEKL. The CDR3 has 17 residues. J gave up 5 bases and V 3 bases, and 9 bases lay outside the gene matches. The CDR3 sequence is CASSHSASGLADNEQFF. In nucleotides, the CDR3 is TGCGCCAGCAGCCATAGCGCCTCGGGACTAGCGGACAATGAGCAGTTCTTC.

The chain carries TRBV24-1 and TRBJ1-5; TRBD1 agrees at 7 bases. V shed 3 bases, J shed 5 bases, and the junction held 3 bases outside the gene matches. The germline V gene encodes CDR1 KGHDR and CDR2 SFDVKD. The CDR3 runs 14 residues. The CDR3 region has the DNA TGTGCCACCAGTGATGCCCAGGGGGATCAGCCCCAGCATTTT. The encoded protein is CATSDAQGDQPQHF.

This clone was counted only a few times. This chain connects TRBV6-6 to TRBJ2-7; 11 nucleotides agree with TRBD2. The CDR3 is 18 residues long. J gave up 2 bases and V 5 bases, and 14 bases lay outside the gene matches. Germline CDR1 is MNHNY and CDR2 is SVGAGI (reference sequence). CDR3 residues: CASSPGLAEPRLPYEQYF. The CDR3 DNA reads TGTGCCAGCAGTCCGGGACTAGCGGAGCCGAGACTCCCCTACGAGCAGTACTTC.

This clone came up a few times. The chain is built from TRBV2 and TRBJ2-7; D unclear. The CDR3 consists of 13 residues. Trimming took 3 bases from V and 2 from J, leaving 8 bases between them. The germline V gene has CDR1 SNHLY and CDR2 FYNNEI. The CDR3 DNA sequence: TGTGCCAGCAGTGAGGGCAGGCCCTACGAGCAGTACTTC. Amino acids: CASSEGRPYEQYF.

This chain uses TRBV6-5 with TRBJ2-3; 10 nucleotides agree with TRBD2. Unmatched junction bases numbered 4, after V lost 6 bases and J lost 4 bases. Per the germline V gene, CDR1 is MNHEY and CDR2 is SVGAGI. The CDR3 runs to 14 residues. The CDR3 nucleotides are TGTGCCAGCAGCTTAGCGGGAGGTGCAGATACGCAGTATTTT. Amino acid sequence: CASSLAGGADTQYF.

CDR3 residues: CSVPRYSGLNTEAFF. CDR3 nucleotides: TGCAGCGTTCCTCGATACTCGGGACTTAACACTGAAGCTTTCTTT. The chain carries TRBV29-1 and TRBJ1-1; tentatively, D is TRBD1 (5 bases). V lost 5 bases and J lost 2, with 18 bases in between. Per germline, CDR1 SQVTM and CDR2 ANQGSEA. The CDR3 is 15 amino acids.

The chain couples TRBV11-2 to TRBJ2-3; perhaps TRBD2 as D (5 bases). CDR3 length: 15 residues. V was trimmed by 5 bases and J by 2 bases, leaving 14 bases between them. Germline-derived CDR1 and CDR2 are SGHAT and FQNNGV. The CDR3 sequence is CASSVRTGSTDTQYF. The CDR3 region has the DNA TGTGCCAGCAGCGTACGGACTGGATCCACAGATACGCAGTATTTT.

This clone was recorded once. The CDR3 spells CASRPGTGVAETQYF. In DNA form, the CDR3 reads TGTGCCAGCCGACCCGGGACAGGGGTAGCAGAGACCCAGTACTTC. V is TRBV27 and J is TRBJ2-5; 10 bases match TRBD1. V shed 8 bases, J shed 4 bases, and the junction held 10 bases outside the gene matches. The length of the CDR3 is 15 residues. Germline CDR1 is MNHEY and CDR2 is SMNVEV (reference sequence).

This chain connects TRBV2 to TRBJ1-3; perhaps TRBD1 as D (6 bases). With 4 bases removed from V and 2 bases from J, the gap between germline ends came to 12 bases. CDR3 length equals 15 residues. Germline V lookup: CDR1 SNHLY, CDR2 FYNNEI. The CDR3 sequence: CASSGTAFPGNTIYF. The CDR3 DNA sequence: TGTGCCAGCAGTGGGACAGCGTTCCCTGGAAACACCATATATTTT. The variable domain in full, with the rest retrieved from reference TRBV2 and TRBJ1-3, is EPEVTQTPSHQVTQMGQEVILRCVPISNHLYFYWYRQILGQKVEFLVSFYNNEISEKSEIFDDQFSVERPDGSNFTLKIRSTKLEDSAMYFCASSGTAFPGNTIYFGEGSWLTVV.

The CDR3 loop is CASSQDRDRGPVSYEQYF. The DNA for the CDR3 is TGCGCCAGCAGCCAAGATCGGGACAGAGGACCCGTCAGCTACGAGCAGTACTTC. This chain connects TRBV4-1 to TRBJ2-7, with TRBD1 matching 7 bases. Germline CDR1 reads MGHRA; CDR2 reads YSYEKL. V was pared by 0 bases and J by 3 bases, with 14 bases of the junction left unmatched. This CDR3 comprises 18 residues.

The rearrangement links TRBV5-1 to TRBJ2-1, with 7 bases lining up with TRBD2. The CDR3 runs to 15 residues. The germline V gene has CDR1 SGHRS and CDR2 YFSETQ. V dropped 0 bases and J dropped 5; count of bases not matched to a gene: 5. The CDR3 sequence: CASSLAVGGNNEQFF. CDR3 nucleotides: TGCGCCAGCAGCTTGGCCGTGGGAGGGAACAATGAGCAGTTCTTC.

This rearrangement joins TRBV24-1 to TRBJ2-3; no firm D call. V shed 0 bases and J shed 2 bases, with 11 bases lying between them. The germline V gene has CDR1 KGHDR and CDR2 SFDVKD. This CDR3 contains 16 residues. The CDR3 protein is CATSDLQRRSTDTQYF. The DNA for the CDR3 is TGTGCCACCAGTGATTTGCAAAGGAGATCCACAGATACGCAGTATTTT.

The chain links TRBV7-2 to TRBJ2-1; 10 bases match TRBD2. The CDR3 is 15 amino acids. The germline V gene has CDR1 SGHTA and CDR2 FQGNSA. With 5 bases clipped from V and 7 bases from J, the junction kept 8 bases outside the gene matches. The CDR3 nucleotides read TGTGCCAGCAGCCGTCCTAGCGGGAGTCTGAATGAGCAGTTCTTC. It codes for CASSRPSGSLNEQFF. The entire variable domain, with the rest obtained from reference TRBV7-2 and TRBJ2-1, is as follows: GAGVSQSPSNKVTEKGKDVELRCDPISGHTALYWYRQSLGQGLEFLIYFQGNSAPDKSGLPSDRFSAERTGGSVSTLTIQRTQQEDSAVYLCASSRPSGSLNEQFFGPGTRLTVL.

This clone is a singleton in its sample. The chain is built from TRBV19 and TRBJ1-1; the D is unclear. Germline loops: CDR1 LNHDA, CDR2 SQIVND (reference sequence). CDR3 size: 12 residues. Trimming stripped 6 bases from V and 8 bases from J, with 13 bases between. Here the CDR3 DNA reads TGTGCCAGTAGCATCGGGTGTCGGGAAGCTTTCTTT. This codes for CASSIGCREAFF.

V is TRBV7-8 and J is TRBJ2-1; D unresolved. The CDR3 is 13 amino acids. V was shortened by 4 bases and J by 2 bases, with 6 bases between the two germline ends. Germline CDR1 SGHVS, CDR2 FQNEAQ. The CDR3 sequence: CASSSEPYNEQFF. CDR3 nucleotides: TGTGCCAGCAGCTCTGAGCCCTACAATGAGCAGTTCTTC.

The chain uses TRBV3-1 (or the pseudogene TRBV3-2) and TRBJ1-2, with a tentative D call TRBD1 (6 bases). This CDR3 is 13 amino acids long. The V gene's germline CDR1 is LGHDT and CDR2 YNNKEL (reference sequence). The germline V and J ends were trimmed by 4 bases and 6 bases, with 12 bases remaining between them. The CDR3 DNA follows: TGTGCCAGCAGCCCGAGAAACAGGGATGGCTACACCTTC. Encoded protein: CASSPRNRDGYTF.